This T cell receptor beta chain emerged from a study of blood T cells in healthy people across ages. Primed by a sample-barcoded 5' primer and a J-beta primer mix, a second PCR proceeded for roughly 6 to 12 cycles. Each CDR3 protein is one row after TCRdb ran MiXCR on the 5' RACE reads. The sample yields about 800,000 distinct CDR3 sequences, around 45% seen once. Specimen: blood. The clonotype comes from a man at least 80 years old in good health.

In DNA, the CDR3 is TGTGCCAGCAGCTCGGTGACAGCGAACACTGAAGCTTTCTTT. This codes for CASSSVTANTEAFF. This chain joins TRBV7-9 and TRBJ1-1; weak D call: TRBD1 (5 bases). Germline V gene sequence: CDR1 SEHNR, CDR2 FQNEAQ (reference sequence). The CDR3 contains 14 residues. The germline V and J ends were trimmed by 4 bases and 1 base, with 10 bases remaining between them.